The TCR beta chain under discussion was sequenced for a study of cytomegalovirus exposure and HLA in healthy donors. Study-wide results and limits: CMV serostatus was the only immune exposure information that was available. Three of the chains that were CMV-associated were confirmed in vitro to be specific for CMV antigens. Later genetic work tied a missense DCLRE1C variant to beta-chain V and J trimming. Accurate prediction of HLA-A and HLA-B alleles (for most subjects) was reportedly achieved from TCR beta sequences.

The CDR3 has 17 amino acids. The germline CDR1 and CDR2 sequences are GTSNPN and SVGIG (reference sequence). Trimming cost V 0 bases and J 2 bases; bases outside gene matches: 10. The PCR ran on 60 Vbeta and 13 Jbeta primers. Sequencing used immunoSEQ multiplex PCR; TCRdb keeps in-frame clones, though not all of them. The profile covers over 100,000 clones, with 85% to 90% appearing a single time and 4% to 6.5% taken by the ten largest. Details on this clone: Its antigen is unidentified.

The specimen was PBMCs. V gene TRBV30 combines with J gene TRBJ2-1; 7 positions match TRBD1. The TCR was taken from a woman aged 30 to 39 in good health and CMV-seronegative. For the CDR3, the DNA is TGTGCCTGGAGTGTACAGGGAAGGGGGCGCGCCTACAATGAGCAGTTCTTC. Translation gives CAWSVQGRGRAYNEQFF.